A selection of T cell receptor beta chains follows, all from one sample in a study of blood T cell repertoires in COVID-19. The table came from immunoSEQ multiplex PCR; TCRdb's copy has only in-frame clones and leaves some out. The sample contains 250,000 to 300,000 clones, around 83% of which appear only once. Input material: peripheral blood. The receptors originated from a man of 80 years or more with acute or convalescent COVID-19. CDR3s include the opening cysteine and the closing phenylalanine or tryptophan. The D gene is left open where the match is weak. Size tells how often a clone was seen (once, few, many) or the class of an expanded clone, and some rows leave it out.

J gene	D gene	V gene	clone size	CDR3 DNA	CDR3 protein
TRBJ2-7	-	TRBV19	-	TGTGCCAGTAGTTCCCGGGGCTACGAGCAGTACTTC	CASSSRGYEQYF
TRBJ2-7	-	TRBV9	-	TGTGCCAGCAGCGCAACGGAGGGCCCGTCCTACGAGCAGTACTTC	CASSATEGPSYEQYF
TRBJ2-1	TRBD2	TRBV2	-	TGTGCCAGCAAACTAGCGGGAGGTGAGCAGTTCTTC	CASKLAGGEQFF
TRBJ2-3	TRBD2	TRBV7-8	-	TGTGCCAGCAGCCCTAGAGTTGCGGGAGTCGGAGATACGCAGTATTTT	CASSPRVAGVGDTQYF
TRBJ2-3	-	TRBV7-9	once	TGTGCCAGCAGCTTTGAGGGGGGGCGTGGCGATACGCAGTATTTT	CASSFEGGRGDTQYF
TRBJ1-2	TRBD1	TRBV5-6	-	TGTGCCAGCAGCACAGGGGAGGTAGGCTACACCTTC	CASSTGEVGYTF
TRBJ1-5	TRBD1	TRBV11-2	-	TGTGCCAGCAGCCCCGGGACAGGGGGACATCAGCCCCAGCATTTT	CASSPGTGGHQPQHF
TRBJ2-2	-	TRBV9	once	TGTGCCAGCAGCAAGGCCGGGACGAACACCGGGGAGCTGTTTTTT	CASSKAGTNTGELFF
TRBJ2-1	-	TRBV24-1	-	TGTGCCACCAGTGACACCGACAGGAATGAGCAGTTCTTC	CATSDTDRNEQFF
TRBJ1-2	-	TRBV5-4	once	TGTGCGATGACACCCAGGGCATTCAAGGGCTATGGCTACACCTTC	CAMTPRAFKGYGYTF
TRBJ2-3	-	TRBV5-3	-	TGTGCCAGTCAGCCTGGAGGCCTTACAGATACGCAGTATTTT	CASQPGGLTDTQYF
TRBJ2-6	TRBD1	TRBV24-1	-	TGTGCCGCCGGCCAGGGGGCCCTCTCTGGGGCCAACGTCCTGACTTTC	CAAGQGALSGANVLTF
TRBJ2-3	-	TRBV25-1	-	TGTGCCAGCAGTTTAGGGGTGGGACAACGCACAGATACGCAGTATTTT	CASSLGVGQRTDTQYF
TRBJ2-7	TRBD1	TRBV3-1/TRBV3-2	-	TGTGCCAGCAGCCAAGAGGGGACAGCCTACGAGCAGTACTTC	CASSQEGTAYEQYF
TRBJ2-7	-	TRBV10-3	-	TGTGCCATCAGTGAGCCGTCCGGTTACGAGCAGTACTTC	CAISEPSGYEQYF
TRBJ2-7	TRBD1	TRBV6-5	once	TGTGCCAGCAGTTACCGACAGGGGGCCTACGAGCAGTACTTC	CASSYRQGAYEQYF
TRBJ2-7	-	TRBV27	-	TGTGCCAGCAGTCTTCAGGGGCTGGGATCCTACGAGCAGTACTTC	CASSLQGLGSYEQYF
TRBJ2-7	TRBD1	TRBV11-2	once	TGTGCCAGCACCAATACCGGGACAGGGCACGAGCAGTACTTC	CASTNTGTGHEQYF
TRBJ1-2	-	TRBV29-1	few	TGCAGCGTGCCACGGTTCGGTGGCTACACCTTC	CSVPRFGGYTF
TRBJ2-2	-	TRBV5-4	-	TGTGCCAGCAGCTCCACTGTCCGCACCGGGGAGCTGTTTTTT	CASSSTVRTGELFF